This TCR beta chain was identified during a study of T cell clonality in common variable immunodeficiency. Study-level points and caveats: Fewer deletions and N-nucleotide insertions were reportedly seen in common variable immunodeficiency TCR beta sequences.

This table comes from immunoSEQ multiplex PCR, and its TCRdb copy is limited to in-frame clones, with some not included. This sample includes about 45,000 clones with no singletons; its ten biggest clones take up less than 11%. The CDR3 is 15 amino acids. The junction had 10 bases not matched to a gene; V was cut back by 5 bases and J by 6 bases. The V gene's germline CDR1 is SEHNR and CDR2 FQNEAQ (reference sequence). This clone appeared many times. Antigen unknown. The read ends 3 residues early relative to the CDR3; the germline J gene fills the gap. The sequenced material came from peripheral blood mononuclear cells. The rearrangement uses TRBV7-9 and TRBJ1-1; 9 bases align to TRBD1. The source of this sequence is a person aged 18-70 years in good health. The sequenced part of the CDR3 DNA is TGTGCCAGCAGCCTGCGGACAGGGGAAGAGGCTGAA. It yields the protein CASSLRTGEEAE. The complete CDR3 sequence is CASSLRTGEEAEAFF.